Following are 25 T cell receptor beta chains from one sample sequenced in a study of blood T cell repertoires in COVID-19. Profiling relied on immunoSEQ multiplex PCR, and the TCRdb table lists in-frame clones only, not all of them. The sample has roughly 69,000 clones; around four fifths are singletons. Sequencing used peripheral blood. These receptors all stem from a human donor in a cohort sampled during active COVID-19.

The chain carries TRBV30 and TRBJ1-2; the D is unclear. CDR1 is GTSNPN and CDR2 is SVGIG in the germline V gene (reference sequence). The CDR3 sequence is 11 residues long. Trimming took 0 bases from V and 7 from J, leaving 6 bases between them. The CDR3 nucleotides are TGTGCCTGGAGTGTACGGTTTGGCTACACCTTC. This sequence encodes CAWSVRFGYTF.

V and J are TRBV30 and TRBJ2-5; 10 bases are shared with TRBD1. Germline CDR1 GTSNPN, CDR2 SVGIG (reference sequence). Germline trimming cut 4 bases from V and 5 bases from J; bases unmatched to any gene: 10. The CDR3 loop spans 15 amino acids. The CDR3 sequence: CAWTAQETGGETQYF. Here the CDR3 DNA reads TGTGCCTGGACAGCGCAAGAGACAGGGGGCGAGACCCAGTACTTC.

V usage is TRBV30 and J usage is TRBJ1-1; D is uncertain. This CDR3 is built from 12 residues. V lost 3 bases, J lost 1 base, and 6 bases lay in between. CDR1 is GTSNPN, CDR2 SVGIG, per germline (reference sequence). CDR3 sequence: CAWRGTNTEAFF. In DNA form, the CDR3 reads TGTGCCTGGAGGGGCACGAACACTGAAGCTTTCTTT.

This clone occurred a few times. V usage is TRBV9 and J usage is TRBJ1-2, with D unresolved. Germline loops: CDR1 SGDLS, CDR2 YYNGEE. The CDR3 is 12 residues long. Deletions cut 2 bases from V and 2 bases from J, with 4 bases between. In nucleotides, the CDR3 is TGTGCCAGCAGCGTCGGGAACTATGGCTACACCTTC. Protein sequence: CASSVGNYGYTF.

The V gene is TRBV28, the J gene TRBJ2-7, with 8 bases matching TRBD1. This CDR3 comprises 15 residues. The ends lost 4 bases at V and 4 bases at J; junction bases unmatched: 9. The germline V gene encodes CDR1 MDHEN and CDR2 SYDVKM. CDR3: CASSSRRDRYYEQYF. The DNA for the CDR3 is TGTGCCAGCAGTTCCCGCCGGGACAGGTATTACGAGCAGTACTTC. The full variable domain, in which reference TRBV28 and TRBJ2-7 provide the parts outside the CDR3, is DVKVTQSSRYLVKRTGEKVFLECVQDMDHENMFWYRQDPGLGLRLIYFSYDVKMKEKGDIPEGYSVSREKKERFSLILESASTNQTSMYLCASSSRRDRYYEQYFGPGTRLTVT.

The J gene is TRBJ1-1, the V gene TRBV7-9; D is possibly TRBD1 (5 bases). Germline V gene lookup returns CDR1 SEHNR and CDR2 FQNEAQ (reference sequence). This CDR3 contains 15 residues. Trimming left V 2 bases short and J 5 bases short, with 15 bases between. The chain's CDR3 is CASSLLQPGRTEAFF. The CDR3 DNA reads TGTGCCAGCAGCTTACTACAGCCAGGGCGGACTGAAGCTTTCTTT.

The chain recombines TRBV5-5 with TRBJ1-5; D is unresolved. Trimming cost V 0 bases and J 4 bases, with 14 bases left between them. The length of the CDR3 is 16 residues. Germline loops: CDR1 SGHKS, CDR2 YYEKEE (reference sequence). The CDR3 loop is CASSLGYSPLNQPQHF. CDR3 bases: TGTGCCAGCAGCTTGGGGTACAGTCCCTTAAATCAGCCCCAGCATTTT.

The rearrangement links TRBV5-6 to TRBJ2-4; TRBD1 is a possible D gene (6 bases). Per germline, CDR1 SGHDT and CDR2 YYEEEE. The CDR3 contains 15 residues. Trimming cost V 2 bases and J 4 bases, with 13 bases left between them. The CDR3: CASSLMGTQKNIQYF. The CDR3 DNA is TGTGCCAGCAGCTTAATGGGGACACAGAAAAACATTCAGTACTTC.

This clone was seen many times. The chain has TRBV10-2 and TRBJ2-3; D is undetermined. Trimming pared 0 bases from V and 0 bases from J, leaving 4 bases between. The germline gives CDR1 WSHSY, CDR2 SAAADI. The CDR3 has 14 amino acids. CDR3 in DNA: TGCGCCAGCAGTGAGTCTCATAGCACAGATACGCAGTATTTT. Translating gives CASSESHSTDTQYF.

This clone was recorded once. The chain uses TRBV9 and TRBJ1-5, with 11 nucleotides matching TRBD1. Germline CDR1 and CDR2: SGDLS and YYNGEE. The CDR3 is 14 amino acids. Trimming removed 3 bases from V and 6 bases from J; junction bases left unmatched: 2. CDR3 DNA sequence: TGTGCCAGCAGCGCCGGGACAGGGGGTCAGCCCCAGCATTTT. This codes for CASSAGTGGQPQHF. Based on the CDR3 plus reference TRBV9 and TRBJ1-5, the full variable domain is DSGVTQTPKHLITATGQRVTLRCSPRSGDLSVYWYQQSLDQGLQFLIQYYNGEERAKGNILERFSAQQFPDLHSELNLSSLELGDSALYFCASSAGTGGQPQHFGDGTRLSIL.

V usage is TRBV29-1 and J usage is TRBJ2-1; 9 bases align to TRBD2. V trimming: 6 bases; J trimming: 5 bases; junction bases outside the gene matches: 8. This CDR3 is 14 amino acids long. Germline V gene data show CDR1 as SQVTM and CDR2 as ANQGSEA. This chain's CDR3 is CSVDGLALHNEQFF. DNA of the CDR3: TGCAGCGTCGACGGACTAGCGTTGCACAATGAGCAGTTCTTC.

The J gene is TRBJ1-5, the V gene TRBV28, with D hard to call. Germline CDR1 reads MDHEN; CDR2 reads SYDVKM. The CDR3 extends over 15 amino acids. Trimming shortened V by 5 bases and J by 3 bases, and 14 bases separated the two germline ends. The CDR3 reads CASSAGGSYNQPQHF. The CDR3 DNA sequence: TGTGCCAGCAGTGCCGGCGGCAGCTACAATCAGCCCCAGCATTTT.

The chain joins TRBV2 to TRBJ2-1; possibly TRBD2 for D (6 bases). This CDR3 comprises 15 residues. V lost 6 bases and J 2 bases, leaving 14 bases between the germline ends. In germline, CDR1 is SNHLY, CDR2 FYNNEI. CDR3 sequence: CASRPGLNTYNEQFF. The CDR3 DNA reads TGTGCCAGCAGGCCGGGACTGAACACCTACAATGAGCAGTTCTTC.

V gene TRBV9 combines with J gene TRBJ1-1; 7 bases map to TRBD1. The trim removed 3 bases at V and 7 bases at J, leaving 6 bases unmatched. CDR3 length: 13 amino acids. Per germline, CDR1 SGDLS and CDR2 YYNGEE. The CDR3 nucleotides read TGTGCCAGCAGCGCAGGGACAGTAGGTGAAGCTTTCTTT. As protein: CASSAGTVGEAFF.

V and J are TRBV2 and TRBJ2-7; TRBD1 aligns across 7 bases. CDR3 size: 14 residues. The J segment lost 2 bases and the V segment lost 10 bases, leaving 11 bases of the junction unmatched. Germline-derived CDR1 and CDR2 are SNHLY and FYNNEI. CDR3 DNA sequence: TGTGCCACCCACACAGGGGATTCTACCTACGAGCAGTACTTC. Its protein is CATHTGDSTYEQYF.

The gene calls are TRBV5-6 and TRBJ1-3; a possible D gene is TRBD1 (6 bases). Germline assignment: CDR1 SGHDT and CDR2 YYEEEE. V lost 1 base, J lost 4 bases, and 15 bases lay in between. The CDR3 has 16 amino acids. The DNA of the CDR3 is TGTGCCAGCAGCTTGTATGTAGGGGGTGAAGGAAACACCATATATTTT. This encodes CASSLYVGGEGNTIYF.

The genes are TRBV7-9 and TRBJ1-3; no definite D call. The CDR3 consists of 13 residues. V shed 8 bases and J shed 0 bases, with 8 bases lying between them. The germline CDR1 and CDR2 sequences are SEHNR and FQNEAQ (reference sequence). The CDR3 protein is CASLPVSGNTIYF. The CDR3 bases are TGTGCCAGCCTACCGGTCTCTGGAAACACCATATATTTT.

This chain's CDR3 is CSVPRDSTEAFF. The CDR3 DNA follows: TGCAGCGTCCCCAGGGATTCGACTGAAGCTTTCTTT. The rearrangement uses TRBV29-1 and TRBJ1-1, with D tentatively TRBD1 (5 bases). Between the trimmed V and J ends, which lost 6 bases and 5 bases, there was a span of 13 bases. Germline CDR1 and CDR2: SQVTM and ANQGSEA. The length of the CDR3 is 12 residues.

The V call is TRBV5-1, the J call TRBJ2-5; D not resolved. The germline CDR1 and CDR2 sequences are SGHRS and YFSETQ. Trimming left V 1 base short and J 5 bases short, with 12 bases between. This CDR3 is 14 amino acids long. The CDR3 reads CASSLTHLQETQYF. CDR3 in DNA: TGCGCCAGCAGCTTGACCCACCTTCAGGAGACCCAGTACTTC. Based on the CDR3 plus reference TRBV5-1 and TRBJ2-5, the full variable domain is KAGVTQTPRYLIKTRGQQVTLSCSPISGHRSVSWYQQTPGQGLQFLFEYFSETQRNKGNFPGRFSGRQFSNSRSEMNVSTLELGDSALYLCASSLTHLQETQYFGPGTRLLVL.

The chain joins TRBV2 to TRBJ2-7; 10 positions agree with TRBD2. The CDR3 has 15 amino acids. Unmatched junction bases numbered 11, after V lost 6 bases and J lost 6 bases. CDR1 and CDR2 from the germline V gene are SNHLY and FYNNEI. The CDR3 sequence is CASRATLGLAPEQYF. CDR3 nucleotide sequence: TGTGCCAGCAGGGCCACCTTGGGACTAGCGCCCGAGCAGTACTTC.

The rearrangement uses TRBV11-2 and TRBJ2-2, with D possibly matching TRBD2 (5 bases). CDR3 length: 14 residues. CDR1 SGHAT and CDR2 FQNNGV come from the germline V gene. V was trimmed by 5 bases and J by 3 bases, leaving 10 bases between them. The DNA for the CDR3 is TGTGCCAGCAGCCCGGACTTTTACACCGGGGAGCTGTTTTTT. It codes for CASSPDFYTGELFF. The full variable domain, rest sourced from reference TRBV11-2 and TRBJ2-2, is EAGVAQSPRYKIIEKRQSVAFWCNPISGHATLYWYQQILGQGPKLLIQFQNNGVVDDSQLPKDRFSAERLKGVDSTLKIQPAKLEDSAVYLCASSPDFYTGELFFGEGSRLTVL.

This chain uses TRBV10-3 with TRBJ1-6; tentative D call: TRBD1 (6 bases). Germline-derived CDR1 and CDR2 are ENHRY and SYGVKD. The CDR3 is 14 amino acids. V lost 6 bases, J lost 4 bases, and 10 bases lay in between. The CDR3 DNA is TGTGCCATCAGGTCGGACAGTTATAATTCACCCCTCCACTTT. This sequence encodes CAIRSDSYNSPLHF.

V gene TRBV9 combines with J gene TRBJ1-5; D unclear. Germline assignment: CDR1 SGDLS and CDR2 YYNGEE. The V gene lost 0 bases and the J gene lost 6 bases, with 10 bases spanning the gap. This CDR3 comprises 14 residues. The CDR3 DNA reads TGTGCCAGCAGCGTAGACGGTGAGGGTCAGCCCCAGCATTTT. Protein product: CASSVDGEGQPQHF.

The chain recombines TRBV29-1 with TRBJ1-2; D is ambiguous. Germline lookup yields CDR1 SQVTM and CDR2 ANQGSEA. Trimming removed 0 bases from V and 4 bases from J, with 24 bases in between. The CDR3 has 18 amino acids. CDR3 residues: CSVEDPRPTGGLGYGYTF. DNA for the CDR3: TGCAGCGTTGAAGATCCCCGGCCAACCGGCGGGCTAGGCTATGGCTACACCTTC. Full variable domain (missing parts from reference TRBV29-1 and TRBJ1-2): SAVISQKPSRDICQRGTSLTIQCQVDSQVTMMFWYRQQPGQSLTLIATANQGSEATYESGFVIDKFPISRPNLTFSTLTVSNMSPEDSSIYLCSVEDPRPTGGLGYGYTFGSGTRLTVV.

The chain carries TRBV7-6 and TRBJ1-2; tentatively, D is TRBD1 (6 bases). Trimming took 5 bases from V and 8 from J, leaving 18 bases between them. The germline V gene encodes CDR1 SGHVS and CDR2 FNYEAQ. The CDR3 consists of 14 residues. The CDR3 DNA is TGTGCCAGCAGCCCATCGGGGGGGGCGGTGGGCTACACCTTC. Translation: CASSPSGGAVGYTF.